These T cell receptor beta chains were read from a single sample in a study of OX40 agonist ivuxolimab in advanced cancers. Sequencing was performed with immunoSEQ multiplex PCR; in TCRdb, only in-frame clones are kept and a portion is missing. The sample has more than 45,000 clones, around 87% seen once; the top ten hold about 11%. The sequences come from CD4+ or CD8+ T cells sorted from blood, collected in a trial of the OX40 agonist ivuxolimab. The source is an adult with an advanced solid tumor such as melanoma, head and neck, liver or kidney cancer. Each CDR3 is given with its conserved first and last residue. The D gene is left open where the match is weak. Size tells how often a clone was seen (once, few, many) or the class of an expanded clone, and some rows leave it out.

TRBD1	TRBJ2-7	-	TRBV5-5	CASSPYRDRPYEQYF	TGTGCCAGCAGCCCCTACCGGGACAGACCTTACGAGCAGTACTTC
TRBD2	TRBJ2-7	-	TRBV25-1	CASSGADRVAGGYEQYF	TGTGCCAGCAGTGGGGCCGACCGGGTAGCGGGGGGATACGAGCAGTACTTC
-	TRBJ2-4	-	TRBV7-9	CASSLAQRGADIQYF	TGTGCCAGCAGCTTAGCGCAAAGGGGCGCGGACATTCAGTACTTC
-	TRBJ2-7	-	TRBV5-6	CASSLGAGPAYEQYF	TGTGCCAGCAGCTTGGGGGCAGGGCCTGCCTACGAGCAGTACTTC
-	TRBJ1-2	-	TRBV29-1	CTILLASDYGYTF	TGCACCATACTCTTAGCATCCGACTATGGCTACACCTTC
TRBD2	TRBJ2-5	-	TRBV7-8	CASRVGARSGGAVETQYF	TGTGCCAGCAGAGTAGGGGCAAGGAGCGGGGGGGCCGTGGAGACCCAGTACTTC
-	TRBJ1-5	-	TRBV19	CASQGAGQPQHF	TGTGCCAGTCAAGGCGCGGGTCAGCCCCAGCATTTT
-	TRBJ2-5	-	TRBV6-6	CASSYSTGSETQYF	TGTGCCAGCAGTTACTCGACTGGGTCAGAGACCCAGTACTTC
-	TRBJ2-1	once	TRBV7-9	CASSKSGNEQFF	TGTGCCAGCAGCAAGAGCGGGAATGAGCAGTTCTTC
-	TRBJ2-3	-	TRBV30	CAWSVAGSLTDTQYF	TGTGCCTGGAGTGTAGCAGGGTCACTCACAGATACGCAGTATTTT
-	TRBJ2-7	-	TRBV18	CASSPTRGGGAYEQYF	TGTGCCAGCTCACCAACACGGGGTGGAGGGGCCTACGAGCAGTACTTC
-	TRBJ1-1	once	TRBV13	CASRDRQLNTEAFF	TGTGCCAGCCGTGACAGGCAATTGAACACTGAAGCTTTCTTT
-	TRBJ2-2	-	TRBV7-2	CASSRTTGTGELFF	TGTGCCAGCAGCCGAACCACGGGGACCGGGGAGCTGTTTTTT
TRBD2	TRBJ2-1	-	TRBV4-3	CASSQDSSGGNYNEQFF	TGCGCCAGCAGCCAAGATTCCAGCGGGGGGAACTACAATGAGCAGTTCTTC
-	TRBJ2-3	-	TRBV27	CASSLRAGDTDTQYF	TGTGCCAGCAGTTTACGTGCGGGTGACACAGATACGCAGTATTTT
-	TRBJ1-6	once	TRBV6-5	CASSSGSPLHF	TGTGCCAGCAGTTCAGGGTCACCCCTCCACTTT
-	TRBJ1-5	-	TRBV15	CATSRDSNTGQPQHF	TGTGCCACCAGCAGAGATTCGAACACGGGTCAGCCCCAGCATTTT
-	TRBJ2-1	-	TRBV7-9	CASYGLVGEQFF	TGTGCCAGCTACGGGCTAGTGGGTGAGCAGTTCTTC
-	TRBJ2-7	-	TRBV4-1	CASSHVAGYEQYF	TGCGCCAGCAGCCACGTGGCAGGGTACGAGCAGTACTTC
-	TRBJ2-7	-	TRBV5-6	CASSFGTASREQYF	TGTGCCAGCAGCTTCGGGACGGCGAGCAGGGAGCAGTACTTC
TRBD2	TRBJ2-7	-	TRBV9	CASSVVEGGPYEQYF	TGTGCCAGCAGCGTAGTTGAGGGAGGGCCTTACGAGCAGTACTTC
TRBD1	TRBJ1-1	-	TRBV28	CASSKRDRGSFDEAFF	TGTGCCAGCAGTAAAAGGGACAGGGGCAGTTTCGATGAAGCTTTCTTT
TRBD1	TRBJ1-5	-	TRBV6-1	CASRMDRGHSQPQHF	TGTGCCAGCCGAATGGACAGGGGCCATTCTCAGCCCCAGCATTTT
-	TRBJ1-2	-	TRBV7-9	CASSLVPPEIYGYTF	TGTGCCAGCAGCTTAGTTCCGCCGGAGATATATGGCTACACCTTC
-	TRBJ1-1	few	TRBV13	CASSSRAPEAFF	TGTGCCAGCAGCTCCCGCGCCCCTGAGGCTTTCTTT
-	TRBJ1-1	few	TRBV11-2	CASSPRANTEAFF	TGTGCCAGCAGCCCCAGGGCTAACACTGAAGCTTTCTTT
-	TRBJ2-7	-	TRBV10-3	CAIIHSYEQYF	TGTGCCATCATCCACTCCTACGAGCAGTACTTC
TRBD1	TRBJ1-4	-	TRBV13	CASSSQGRELFF	TGTGCCAGCAGCTCACAGGGGAGGGAACTGTTTTTT
TRBD1	TRBJ2-2	few	TRBV7-7	CASSPGTGAPGELFF	TGTGCCAGCAGCCCCGGGACAGGGGCACCCGGGGAGCTGTTTTTT
TRBD1	TRBJ2-7	medium-sized	TRBV4-1	CASSQDRGRYEQYF	TGCGCCAGCAGCCAGGACAGGGGGCGGTACGAGCAGTACTTC
TRBD2	TRBJ2-2	-	TRBV7-8	CASSFKRGNTGELFF	TGTGCCAGCAGCTTCAAGCGGGGAAACACCGGGGAGCTGTTTTTT
-	TRBJ2-7	-	TRBV5-6	CASSSAFRRAPYEQYF	TGTGCCAGCAGCTCGGCCTTTAGGAGGGCCCCCTACGAGCAGTACTTC
-	TRBJ2-7	few	TRBV10-3	CAISDRGGSYEQYF	TGTGCCATCAGTGACAGGGGCGGGTCCTACGAGCAGTACTTC
-	TRBJ1-3	-	TRBV10-3	CAIRTQVLGGSGNTIYF	TGTGCCATCAGAACACAGGTTCTGGGCGGCTCTGGAAACACCATATATTTT
-	TRBJ1-5	-	TRBV15	CATKSPGNQPQHF	TGTGCCACCAAGTCCCCGGGGAATCAGCCCCAGCATTTT
-	TRBJ1-2	-	TRBV11-2	CASSLGRGMGNYGYTF	TGTGCCAGCAGCTTGGGCAGGGGAATGGGGAACTATGGCTACACCTTC
-	TRBJ2-7	-	TRBV5-1	CASSPRKGSDFEQYF	TGCGCCAGCAGCCCCAGGAAGGGTTCCGACTTCGAGCAGTACTTC
-	TRBJ2-5	-	TRBV15	CATSLKETQYF	TGTGCCACCAGCCTTAAAGAGACCCAGTACTTC
-	TRBJ2-1	-	TRBV5-1	CASSLRFPNEQFF	TGCGCCAGCAGCCTGAGATTCCCCAATGAGCAGTTCTTC
TRBD2	TRBJ2-3	few	TRBV6-1	CASRLGLAGRDTQYF	TGTGCCAGCAGACTCGGACTAGCGGGGAGAGATACGCAGTATTTT
TRBD1	TRBJ2-1	-	TRBV27	CASSHRGDEQFF	TGTGCCAGCAGTCACAGGGGCGATGAGCAGTTCTTC
TRBD2	TRBJ2-2	few	TRBV11-3	CASSSAGLAGDHGELFF	TGTGCCAGCAGCTCTGCTGGACTAGCGGGAGACCACGGGGAGCTGTTTTTT
-	TRBJ2-2	once	TRBV5-4	CASSTPGSVNTGELFF	TGTGCCAGCAGCACGCCGGGCTCCGTTAACACCGGGGAGCTGTTTTTT
TRBD2	TRBJ2-2	once	TRBV6-5	CASSYSGDGELFF	TGTGCCAGCAGTTATAGCGGGGACGGGGAGCTGTTTTTT
-	TRBJ2-6	-	TRBV19	CASSTPFPDVTGANVLTF	TGTGCCAGTAGTACCCCTTTCCCCGACGTGACTGGGGCCAACGTCCTGACTTTC
-	TRBJ1-2	-	TRBV29-1	CSVEKGGGKPYGYTF	TGCAGCGTTGAAAAAGGGGGAGGGAAGCCCTATGGCTACACCTTC
-	TRBJ1-6	once	TRBV7-9	CASSLFRERRAPLHF	TGTGCCAGCAGCTTATTTAGGGAGCGGCGGGCACCCCTCCACTTT
-	TRBJ2-5	-	TRBV9	CASSVPEDPGETQYF	TGTGCCAGCAGCGTACCTGAGGATCCCGGGGAGACCCAGTACTTC
-	TRBJ1-2	-	TRBV28	CASSFQFRPGAFFGHYGYTF	TGTGCCAGCAGTTTTCAGTTCCGCCCCGGGGCCTTTTTTGGGCACTATGGCTACACCTTC
TRBD1	TRBJ2-1	once	TRBV9	CASSVALKGTGGTFEQFF	TGTGCCAGCAGCGTAGCTCTTAAGGGGACAGGGGGGACTTTTGAGCAGTTCTTC
TRBD1	TRBJ2-7	-	TRBV6-5	CASSFDRGLRYEQYF	TGTGCCAGCAGTTTCGACAGGGGGCTTCGCTACGAGCAGTACTTC